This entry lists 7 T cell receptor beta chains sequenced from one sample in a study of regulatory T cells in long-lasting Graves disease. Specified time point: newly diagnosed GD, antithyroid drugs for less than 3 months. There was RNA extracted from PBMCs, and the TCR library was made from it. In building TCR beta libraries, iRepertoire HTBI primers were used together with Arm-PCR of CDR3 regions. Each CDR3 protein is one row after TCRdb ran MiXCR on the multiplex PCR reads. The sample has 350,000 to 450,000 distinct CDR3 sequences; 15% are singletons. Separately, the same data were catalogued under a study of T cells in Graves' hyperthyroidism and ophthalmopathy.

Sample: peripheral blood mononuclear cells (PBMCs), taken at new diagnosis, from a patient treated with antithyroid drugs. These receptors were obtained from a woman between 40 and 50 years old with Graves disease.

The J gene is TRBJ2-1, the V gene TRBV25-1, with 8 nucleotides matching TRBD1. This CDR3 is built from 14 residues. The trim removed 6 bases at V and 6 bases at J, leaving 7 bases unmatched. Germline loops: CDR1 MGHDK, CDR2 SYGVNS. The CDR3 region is CASRGDRGGNEQFF. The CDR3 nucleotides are TGTGCCAGCAGAGGAGACAGGGGAGGCAATGAGCAGTTCTTC.

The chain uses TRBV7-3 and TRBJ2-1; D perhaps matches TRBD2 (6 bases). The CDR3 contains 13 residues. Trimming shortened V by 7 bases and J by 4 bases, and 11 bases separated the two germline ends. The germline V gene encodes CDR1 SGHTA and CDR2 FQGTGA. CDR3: CASILGLYNEQFF. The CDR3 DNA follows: TGTGCCAGCATCTTGGGACTTTACAATGAGCAGTTCTTC.

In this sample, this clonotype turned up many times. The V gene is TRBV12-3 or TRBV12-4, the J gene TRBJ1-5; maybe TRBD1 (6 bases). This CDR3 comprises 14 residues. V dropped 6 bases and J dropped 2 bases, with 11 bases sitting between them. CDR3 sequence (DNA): TGTGCCAGCAGACGACAGGTGGGCAATCAGCCCCAGCATTTT. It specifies CASRRQVGNQPQHF.

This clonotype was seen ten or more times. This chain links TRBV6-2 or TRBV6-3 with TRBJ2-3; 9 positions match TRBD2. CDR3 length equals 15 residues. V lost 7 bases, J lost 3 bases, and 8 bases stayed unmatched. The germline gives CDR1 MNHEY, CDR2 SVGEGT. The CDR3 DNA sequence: TGTGCCAGCAACCTATATAGCGGGAGTACAGATACGCAGTATTTT. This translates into CASNLYSGSTDTQYF.

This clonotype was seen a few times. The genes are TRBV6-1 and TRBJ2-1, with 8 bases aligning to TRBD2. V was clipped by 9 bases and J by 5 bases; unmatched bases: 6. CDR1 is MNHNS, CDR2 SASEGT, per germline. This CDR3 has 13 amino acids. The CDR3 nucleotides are TGTGCCAGTCGGACTAGCTCTGACAATGAGCAGTTCTTC. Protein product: CASRTSSDNEQFF.

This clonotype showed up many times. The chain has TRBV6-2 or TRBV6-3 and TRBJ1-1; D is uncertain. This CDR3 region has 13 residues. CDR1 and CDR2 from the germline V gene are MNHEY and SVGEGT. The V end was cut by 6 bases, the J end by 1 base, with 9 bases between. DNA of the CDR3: TGTGCCAGCAGCCCCCCCGCGAACACTGAAGCTTTCTTT. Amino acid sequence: CASSPPANTEAFF.

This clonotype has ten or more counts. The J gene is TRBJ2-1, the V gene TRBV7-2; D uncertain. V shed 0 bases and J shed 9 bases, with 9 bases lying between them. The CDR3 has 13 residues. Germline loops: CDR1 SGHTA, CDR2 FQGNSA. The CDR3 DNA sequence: TGTGCCAGCAGCTTAGCAAACTCTCGTGAGCAGTTCTTC. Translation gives CASSLANSREQFF.